This T cell receptor (beta chain) was recovered during a study of blood T cell repertoires in COVID-19. Clones were read by immunoSEQ multiplex PCR, and TCRdb kept only the in-frame ones, dropping some. The sample comprises about 15,000 clones, roughly nine tenths of which are singletons, and 2.4% rests with the top ten. This sequence originates from a woman in her seventies in a cohort sampled during active or convalescent COVID-19. Sequenced sample: peripheral blood.

The CDR3 reads CSANVENEQFF. CDR3 DNA: TGCAGTGCTAATGTAGAGAATGAGCAGTTCTTC. This chain connects TRBV20-1 to TRBJ2-1; D is undetermined. The CDR3 is 11 residues long. Trimming took off 4 bases at V and 7 bases at J, with 8 bases between the two ends. Germline V CDR1 and CDR2: DFQATT, SNEGSKA (reference sequence).